The 12 T cell receptor beta chains presented below share a single source sample, sequenced in a study of T-cell reconstitution after alpha-beta-depleted transplantation in children. It was with unique molecular identifiers that the TCRbeta library was prepared. TCRdb redid the calling of the PCR reads with MiXCR, one entry per CDR3 protein. The data show some 830,000 distinct CDR3 sequences, with approximately 15% seen just once and around 5% held by the top ten. The material sequenced was PBMCs, mostly from graft donor cells, taken 360 days after TCRalphabeta/CD19-depleted stem cell transplant. The receptors were sampled from a male patient between 10 and 17 years old who had a stem cell transplant for acute lymphoblastic leukemia, so the T cells may come from the graft donor.

The genes are TRBV12-3 or TRBV12-4 and TRBJ1-5; TRBD1 is a possible D gene (5 bases). This CDR3 region has 16 residues. V shed 5 bases and J shed 5 bases, with 19 bases lying between them. The CDR3, as DNA: TGTGCCAGCAGTGGGGGGGGAATGGGATTGTATCAGCCCCAGCATTTT. Encoded protein: CASSGGGMGLYQPQHF.

The rearrangement links TRBV20-1 to TRBJ2-4; TRBD1 matches at 8 bases. Germline loops: CDR1 DFQATT, CDR2 SNEGSKA (reference sequence). CDR3 length: 16 residues. V was clipped by 2 bases and J by 0 bases; unmatched bases: 6. This CDR3 reads CSARFAGGLAKNIQYF. CDR3 DNA: TGCAGTGCTAGATTCGCAGGGGGCCTAGCCAAAAACATTCAGTACTTC.

This clonotype turned up a few times. The CDR3 protein is CATTRTSGPSYEQYF. CDR3 in DNA: TGTGCCACCACACGGACTAGCGGGCCCTCCTACGAGCAGTACTTC. V is TRBV7-9 and J is TRBJ2-7; 11 bases align to TRBD2. The CDR3 sequence is 15 residues long. Germline CDR1 is SEHNR and CDR2 is FQNEAQ (reference sequence). Trimming removed 10 bases from V and 0 bases from J; junction bases left unmatched: 8.

The count of this clonotype is one. The chain couples TRBV27 to TRBJ1-2; D remains unclear. There are 14 residues in the CDR3. V was clipped by 5 bases and J by 8 bases, with 18 bases between them. CDR1 and CDR2 (germline): MNHEY, SMNVEV (reference sequence). In nucleotides, the CDR3 is TGTGCCAGCAGTATGGCAAATAGGGTACGGGGCTACACCTTC. Its translation is CASSMANRVRGYTF.

This clonotype was counted only a few times. The CDR3 loop reads CASSQQGGVAGELFF. The DNA for the CDR3 is TGCGCCAGCAGCCAACAGGGGGGAGTAGCCGGGGAGCTGTTTTTT. The rearrangement links TRBV4-1 to TRBJ2-2; a weak D match, TRBD1 (7 bases). This CDR3 spans 15 amino acids. CDR1 and CDR2 from the germline V gene are MGHRA and YSYEKL. V gave up 2 bases and J gave up 6 bases, with 13 bases separating them.

The chain links TRBV25-1 to TRBJ2-7; a weak D match, TRBD1 (6 bases). Germline assignment: CDR1 MGHDK and CDR2 SYGVNS. Trimming pared 1 base from V and 1 base from J, leaving 14 bases between. The CDR3 is 16 amino acids. In DNA, the CDR3 is TGTGCCAGCAGTGAATCGATAACAGGGTTGTCCTACGAGCAGTACTTC. Its protein product is CASSESITGLSYEQYF.

This clonotype was counted only a few times. This chain joins TRBV4-2 and TRBJ2-4; TRBD2 matches at 10 bases. The V and J ends lost 2 bases and 0 bases, in that order; junction bases with no gene match: 7. The CDR3 sequence is 18 residues long. CDR1 LGHNA and CDR2 YNFKEQ come from the germline V gene. DNA of the CDR3: TGTGCCAGCAGCCAAAGGACTAGCGGACGCCTAGCCAAAAACATTCAGTACTTC. The encoded protein is CASSQRTSGRLAKNIQYF.

This chain links TRBV30 with TRBJ2-6; possibly TRBD1 or TRBD2 for D (7 bases each). The CDR3 contains 16 residues. The V end was cut by 8 bases, the J end by 0 bases, with 17 bases between. Germline V gene sequence: CDR1 GTSNPN, CDR2 SVGIG (reference sequence). CDR3 loop: CAGSPGGGSGANVLTF. The CDR3 DNA reads TGTGCCGGTTCCCCAGGGGGGGGCTCTGGGGCCAACGTCCTGACTTTC.

The chain recombines TRBV12-5 with TRBJ1-2, with TRBD1 as a possible D gene (5 bases). Deletions cut 4 bases from V and 7 bases from J, with 13 bases between. Per germline, CDR1 LGHNT and CDR2 FRNRAP. The CDR3 is 13 residues long. The DNA of the CDR3 is TGTGCTAGTGGTTGGAACCAGGGCAGTGGCTACACCTTC. Its protein is CASGWNQGSGYTF.

This clonotype came up a few times. The rearrangement links TRBV9 to TRBJ2-1; D possibly corresponds to TRBD2 (5 bases). The CDR3 contains 14 residues. CDR1 and CDR2 (germline): SGDLS, YYNGEE. V was trimmed by 4 bases and J by 9 bases, leaving 17 bases between them. This CDR3 reads CASSPEGGWSEQFF. Written as DNA, the CDR3 is TGTGCCAGCAGCCCCGAGGGCGGGTGGAGTGAGCAGTTCTTC.

The J gene is TRBJ2-7, the V gene TRBV4-1; weak D call: TRBD2 (5 bases). The CDR3 extends over 14 amino acids. V shed 0 bases and J shed 4 bases, with 10 bases lying between them. Germline CDR1 reads MGHRA; CDR2 reads YSYEKL. In DNA, the CDR3 is TGCGCCAGCAGCCAAGAGGCTAGCCGTTACGAGCAGTACTTC. Its protein product is CASSQEASRYEQYF.

This clonotype was seen ten or more times. This sequence joins TRBV7-6 and TRBJ1-1, with a weak D call TRBD1 (6 bases). V lost 0 bases, J lost 5 bases, and 13 bases lay in between. The CDR3 loop spans 15 amino acids. In germline, CDR1 is SGHVS, CDR2 FNYEAQ. The CDR3 spells CASSLALGGHTEAFF. CDR3 sequence (DNA): TGTGCCAGCAGCTTAGCGCTCGGGGGGCATACTGAAGCTTTCTTT.